Detailed here is one T cell receptor (beta chain). Its antigen is not known. This sample is drawn from a study of radiation and T cells in renal cell carcinoma. Time point defined: baseline pretreatment blood. Described treatment: 15 Gy SBRT to primary tumor, nephrectomy 4 weeks later. The patient's renal cell carcinoma had clear cell pathology. Broader study findings: In blood, top tumor clones expanded by 2 weeks, shrinking by 4.

The method was immunoSEQ multiplex PCR; TCRdb's version includes in-frame clones alone and lacks a portion of them. The sample includes roughly 120,000 clones, about four fifths of them seen just once. Germline V gives CDR1 SNHLY, CDR2 FYNNEI. This CDR3 has 14 residues. The V end was cut by 6 bases, the J end by 5 bases, with 16 bases between. The chain recombines TRBV2 with TRBJ1-1; D is possibly TRBD1 (6 bases). This specimen consisted of blood, obtained from a patient whose treatment included radiotherapy and nephrectomy. The sequence was collected from a woman aged 55-69 years with renal cell carcinoma. Here the CDR3 reads CASSRTQGWTEAFF. The CDR3, as DNA: TGTGCCAGCAGCAGGACACAGGGCTGGACTGAAGCTTTCTTT.